This TCR beta chain was retrieved from a study of vaccination and CD4 T cells after COVID-19. Study-level information: The study collected post-vaccine samples a median about 72 days after dose two, with a range of 14 to 241. Stimulation of cells relied on overlapping spike peptides derived from SARS-CoV-2, HCoV-NL63, HCoV-OC43 and HCoV-229E.

The CDR3 covers 12 residues. Germline assignment: CDR1 MNHEY and CDR2 SVGEGT. Between the trimmed V and J ends, which lost 7 bases and 4 bases, there was a span of 10 bases. Treatment noted: approximately 10-day PBMC culture with coronavirus spike peptide pools or control peptides (ViraFEST assay). Findings of the study overall: The median count of SARS-CoV-2-reactive clonotypes rose from about 22 to 38, not significantly. Apart from involving relatively few convalescent patients, the work omitted early post-infection timepoints.

The Oncomine TCR Beta short-read assay was what sequenced the DNA obtained from cultured CD4+ T cells. TCRdb re-analysed the PCR reads in MiXCR, keeping a single row per CDR3 protein. Of some 11,000 distinct CDR3 sequences in the sample, under 75% are singletons; the top ten hold around 10%. With regard to this clonotype: Its antigen is not known.

Sequences were derived from CD4+ T cells from blood, cultured in vitro, sampled before SARS-CoV-2 vaccination. This sequence was found in a human donor who had recovered from COVID-19. V is TRBV6-2 or TRBV6-3 and J is TRBJ1-2; tentatively, D is TRBD1 (6 bases). CDR3: CASTLDSYGYTF. Here the CDR3 DNA reads TGTGCCAGCACCTTGGACAGCTATGGCTACACCTTC.